This TCR beta chain was sequenced for a study of breast tumors, draining lymph nodes, adjacent tissues (dated by TCRdb to about 2016). For the study in its entirety: TCR beta repertoires were compared across tumor, adjacent nontumor tissue and axillary lymph nodes obtained from breast cancer patients. In human breast cancer, the study set out to assess how tumor, surrounding tissue and draining lymph node repertoires relate to one another and whether T cells might be exchanged between them. What the research found in general, with its limitations: Tumor and nontumor tissue repertoires were significantly more similar in luminal-like than in basal-like breast cancer. Tumor T-cell repertoires showed less diversity than lymph node repertoires and more diversity than nontumor tissue repertoires, and tumor T-cell repertoires showed preferential V and J gene usage. The conclusion that tumor T cells originate in lymph nodes was presented as consistent with a hypothesis rather than as directly demonstrated. The data were judged consistent with most tumor T cells deriving from the lymph node and then expanding within tumor tissue.

The sequencer listed for this sample is Illumina HiSeq 2000. TCR beta chain libraries were generated through multiplex PCR amplification. The amplified TCR beta chain products were analyzed by high-throughput sequencing. TCRdb took the public reads, trimmed them with fastp at Q25, ran MiXCR for clone calling and kept in-frame beta chains. Under each unique CDR3 protein, matching rows form one entry showing the most common genes and DNA. Present in this sample are under 80,000 distinct CDR3 sequences, approximately 47% of which were seen just once. About 8.4% of the sample goes to the ten largest clones. Ten or more counts support this clonotype. The antigen it binds to is not known. This sequence may be a read error, since a much larger clone differs from it by one base. CDR1 and CDR2 are drawn from the germline V gene: SGHTA, FQGTGA. Taken from cysteine to phenylalanine, the CDR3 has 15 residues. Only the CDR3 DNA is retained, 45 bases long and in frame from the first base.

The chain was built from TRBV7-3 and TRBJ1-2; the D gene lacks a confident call. The source material was breast tumor tissue. This receptor was obtained from a female donor with breast cancer. Some clones in this sample may be carry-over from other donors' samples. The CDR3 is CASSRTKTGIGGYPF. The DNA sequence is given as TGTGCCAGCAGCCGTACGAAGACCGGGATAGGCGGCTACCCCTTC.